One sample yielded the 3 T cell receptor beta chains listed below, sequenced in a study of T cells in tuberculosis. Produced via immunoSEQ multiplex PCR; TCRdb's table is partial and in-frame only. The data hold fewer than 45,000 clones, with more than 90% observed a single time. Sequenced material: PBMCs. These receptors were obtained from a donor between 10 and 35 years old with latent tuberculosis or without tuberculosis infection.

The rearrangement joins TRBV10-1 to TRBJ1-2, with TRBD1 as a possible D gene (6 bases). This CDR3 contains 14 residues. Germline loops: CDR1 WNHNN, CDR2 SYGVQD (reference sequence). V dropped 0 bases and J dropped 4 bases, with 9 bases sitting between them. In nucleotides, the CDR3 is TGCGCCAGCAGTGAGTCCAGGGGATTCTATGGCTACACCTTC. The encoded protein is CASSESRGFYGYTF.

This sequence joins TRBV21-1 and TRBJ1-2; the table's D call of TRBD1 was not tested on the DNA. TRBV21-1 is annotated as a pseudogene. The CDR3 covers 16 residues. CDR3 sequence (DNA): TGTGCCAGCAGCAAATCGGACAGGGTCGGGGACTATGGCTACACCTTC. Protein product: CASSKSDRVGDYGYTF.

The chain joins TRBV27 to TRBJ2-1; unclear D gene. V was pared by 4 bases and J by 3 bases, with 10 bases between. This CDR3 region has 14 residues. Germline V gene lookup returns CDR1 MNHEY and CDR2 SMNVEV (reference sequence). The CDR3 DNA follows: TGTGCCAGCAGTTCGACGACTGTCTACAATGAGCAGTTCTTC. Protein product: CASSSTTVYNEQFF.